A single T cell receptor (beta chain) is shown here with its context. The data derive from a study of blood T cell repertoires in COVID-19. TCRdb keeps only in-frame clones here, not all; method: immunoSEQ multiplex PCR. The sample lists around 130,000 clones; about four fifths were seen once. Germline V CDR1 and CDR2: LNHNV, YYDKDF (reference sequence). V lost 1 base to trimming and J lost 8 bases; unmatched junction nucleotides: 5. The CDR3 is 17 residues long. The specimen was peripheral blood. This sequence joins TRBV15 and TRBJ2-1; 16 bases line up with TRBD2. The receptor's source is a woman aged 70-85 years with acute or convalescent COVID-19. The CDR3 is CATSRAGTSGGGHEQFF. The CDR3 DNA is TGTGCCACCAGCAGAGCCGGGACTAGCGGGGGGGGGCATGAGCAGTTCTTC.